The clone carrying this TCR beta chain came up a few times. The V gene's germline CDR1 is MDHEN and CDR2 SYDVKM. This CDR3 contains 14 residues. The V gene lost 2 bases and the J gene lost 4 bases, with 10 bases spanning the gap. These data originate in a study of blood T cell repertoires in COVID-19. The repertoire was sequenced with immunoSEQ multiplex PCR; TCRdb's copy has only in-frame clones and lacks some. The data show 65,000 to 70,000 clones, 70% to 90% seen once. This clonotype originated in a woman of 80 years or more with acute or convalescent COVID-19. Sequences were obtained from peripheral blood. The chain links TRBV28 to TRBJ2-3; D is possibly TRBD2 (5 bases). The CDR3, as DNA: TGTGCCAGCAGTTTACGGGATGGGGCAGATACGCAGTATTTT. Amino acids: CASSLRDGADTQYF.